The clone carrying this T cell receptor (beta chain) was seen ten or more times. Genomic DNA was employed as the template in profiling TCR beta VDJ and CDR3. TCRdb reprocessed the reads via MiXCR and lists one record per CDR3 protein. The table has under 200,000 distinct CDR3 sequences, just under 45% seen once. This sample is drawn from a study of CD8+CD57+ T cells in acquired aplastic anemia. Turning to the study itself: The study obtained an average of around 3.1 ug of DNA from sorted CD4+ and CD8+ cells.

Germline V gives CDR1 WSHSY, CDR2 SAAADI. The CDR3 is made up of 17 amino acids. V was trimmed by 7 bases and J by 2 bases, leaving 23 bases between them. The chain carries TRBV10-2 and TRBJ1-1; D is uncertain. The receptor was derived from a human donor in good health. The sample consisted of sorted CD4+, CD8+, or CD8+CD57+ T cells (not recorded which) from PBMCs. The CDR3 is CASKGSLRAPLNTEAFF. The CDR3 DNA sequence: TGCGCCAGCAAGGGCAGCTTAAGAGCACCCCTCAACACTGAAGCTTTCTTT.